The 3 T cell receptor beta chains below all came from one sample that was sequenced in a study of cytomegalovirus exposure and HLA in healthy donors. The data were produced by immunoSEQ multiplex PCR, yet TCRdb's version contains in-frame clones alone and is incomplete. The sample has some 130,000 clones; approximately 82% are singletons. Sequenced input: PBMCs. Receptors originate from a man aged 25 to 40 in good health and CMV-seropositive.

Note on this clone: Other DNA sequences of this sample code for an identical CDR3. The CDR3 DNA reads TGTGCCTGGTCAAATGAAAAACTGTTTTTT. Its translation is CAWSNEKLFF. This chain links TRBV30 with TRBJ1-4; D remains ambiguous. This CDR3 has 10 residues. The V gene's germline CDR1 is GTSNPN and CDR2 SVGIG (reference sequence). Trimming took 5 bases from V and 5 from J, leaving 3 bases between them.

The CDR3 DNA is TGTGCCAGCAGTTTCGGCAGGGCAGATACGCAGTATTTT. It is translated as CASSFGRADTQYF. V usage is TRBV27 and J usage is TRBJ2-3; D is perhaps TRBD1 (5 bases). CDR1 and CDR2 from the germline V gene are MNHEY and SMNVEV (reference sequence). V was clipped by 3 bases and J by 4 bases, with 8 bases between them. The CDR3 runs 13 residues.

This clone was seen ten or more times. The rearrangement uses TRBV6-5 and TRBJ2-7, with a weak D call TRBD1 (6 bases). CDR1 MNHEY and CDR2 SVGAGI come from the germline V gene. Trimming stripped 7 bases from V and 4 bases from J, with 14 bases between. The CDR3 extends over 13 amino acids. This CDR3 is CASNQGLSYEQYF. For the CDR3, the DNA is TGTGCCAGCAATCAGGGGTTGTCTTACGAGCAGTACTTC.